Listed below are T cell receptor beta chains from one sample, sequenced in a study of blood T cell repertoires in COVID-19. The table came from immunoSEQ multiplex PCR; TCRdb's copy has only in-frame clones and leaves some out. The sample has approximately 140,000 clones, about 87% seen once. Sequenced sample: peripheral blood. These receptors originate from a man older than 75 with acute or convalescent COVID-19. Both conserved end residues are part of each CDR3. A D gene is named only where the DNA matches it firmly. Some rows have no size entry. The others give once, few or many, or a class for an expanded clone.

.	TRBV19	TRBJ1-2	.	CASSGQSGNYGYTF	TGTGCCAGTAGTGGCCAGTCAGGGAACTATGGCTACACCTTC
.	TRBV24-1	TRBJ2-3	.	CATSDLQGGYSTDTQYF	TGTGCCACCAGTGATTTGCAAGGAGGCTACAGCACAGATACGCAGTATTTT
TRBD2	TRBV18	TRBJ2-3	.	CASSPVLAGTDTQYF	TGTGCCAGCTCACCGGTTCTAGCGGGCACAGATACGCAGTATTTT
TRBD2	TRBV27	TRBJ2-1	.	CASSLREVGWYNEQFF	TGTGCCAGCAGTTTGCGGGAGGTAGGATGGTACAATGAGCAGTTCTTC
.	TRBV5-4	TRBJ1-6	.	CASSAQDRQYSPLHF	TGTGCCAGCAGCGCCCAGGACAGACAATATTCACCCCTCCACTTT
.	TRBV27	TRBJ1-4	once	CASSPGGLGGEKLFF	TGTGCCAGCAGCCCCGGCGGCCTGGGAGGTGAAAAACTGTTTTTT
.	TRBV5-5	TRBJ1-3	.	CASSPYAGNTIYF	TGTGCCAGCAGCCCTTATGCTGGAAACACCATATATTTT
.	TRBV20-1	TRBJ1-2	once	CSASDVQGGAEGYTF	TGCAGTGCTAGTGACGTGCAGGGTGGAGCAGAAGGCTACACCTTC
.	TRBV11-1	TRBJ2-1	once	CASSLGQQENEQFF	TGTGCCAGCAGCTTAGGACAGCAGGAAAATGAGCAGTTCTTC
TRBD1	TRBV7-6	TRBJ1-1	.	CASSSLNRGDTEAFF	TGTGCCAGCAGCTCACTTAACAGGGGGGACACTGAAGCTTTCTTT